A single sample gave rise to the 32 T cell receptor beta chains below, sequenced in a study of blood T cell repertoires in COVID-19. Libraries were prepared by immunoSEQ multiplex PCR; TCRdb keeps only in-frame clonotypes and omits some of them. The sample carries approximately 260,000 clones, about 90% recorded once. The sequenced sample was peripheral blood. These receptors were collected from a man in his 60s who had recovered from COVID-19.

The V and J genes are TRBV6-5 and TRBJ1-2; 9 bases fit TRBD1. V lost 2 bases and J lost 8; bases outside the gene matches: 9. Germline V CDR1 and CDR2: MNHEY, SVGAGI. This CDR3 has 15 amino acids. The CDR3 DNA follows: TGTGCCAGCAGTTACCTAACAGGGGGCGAAGGAGGCTACACCTTC. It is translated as CASSYLTGGEGGYTF.

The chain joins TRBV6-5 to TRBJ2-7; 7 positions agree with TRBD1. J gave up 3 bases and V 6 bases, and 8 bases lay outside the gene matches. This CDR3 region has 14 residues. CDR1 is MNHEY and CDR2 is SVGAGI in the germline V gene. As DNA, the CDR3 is TGTGCCAGCAGCCCCCGACAGGGCAACTACGAGCAGTACGTC. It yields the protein CASSPRQGNYEQYV.

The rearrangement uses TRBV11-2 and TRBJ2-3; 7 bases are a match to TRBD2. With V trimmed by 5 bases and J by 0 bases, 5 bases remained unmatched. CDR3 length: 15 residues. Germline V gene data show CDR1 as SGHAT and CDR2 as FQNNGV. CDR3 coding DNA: TGTGCCAGCAGCACGAGCGGGATCAGCACAGATACGCAGTATTTT. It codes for CASSTSGISTDTQYF. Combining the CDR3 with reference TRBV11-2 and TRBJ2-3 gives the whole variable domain EAGVAQSPRYKIIEKRQSVAFWCNPISGHATLYWYQQILGQGPKLLIQFQNNGVVDDSQLPKDRFSAERLKGVDSTLKIQPAKLEDSAVYLCASSTSGISTDTQYFGPGTRLTVL.

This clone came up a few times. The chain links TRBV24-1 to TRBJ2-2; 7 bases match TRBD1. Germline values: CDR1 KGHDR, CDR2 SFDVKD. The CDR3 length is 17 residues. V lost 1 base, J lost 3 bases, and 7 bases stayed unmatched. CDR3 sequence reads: CATSDFTRQGYTGELFF. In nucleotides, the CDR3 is TGTGCCACCAGTGATTTTACGAGACAGGGTTACACCGGGGAGCTGTTTTTT.

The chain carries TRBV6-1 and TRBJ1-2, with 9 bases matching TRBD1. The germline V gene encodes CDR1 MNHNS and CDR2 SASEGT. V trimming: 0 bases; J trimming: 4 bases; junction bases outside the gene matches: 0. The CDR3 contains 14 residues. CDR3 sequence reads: CASSEATGGYGYTF. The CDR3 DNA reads TGTGCCAGCAGTGAAGCGACAGGGGGCTATGGCTACACCTTC.

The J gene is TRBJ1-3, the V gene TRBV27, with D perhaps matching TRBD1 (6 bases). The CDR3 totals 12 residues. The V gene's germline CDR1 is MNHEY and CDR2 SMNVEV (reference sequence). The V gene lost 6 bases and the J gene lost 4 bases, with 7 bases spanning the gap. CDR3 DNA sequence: TGTGCCAGCAGGGACAGAGGAAACACCATATATTTT. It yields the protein CASRDRGNTIYF.

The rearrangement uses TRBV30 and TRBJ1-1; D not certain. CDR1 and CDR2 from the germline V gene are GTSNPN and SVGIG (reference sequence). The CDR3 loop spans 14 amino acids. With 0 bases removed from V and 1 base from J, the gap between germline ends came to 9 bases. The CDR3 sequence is CAWSVTVRNTEAFF. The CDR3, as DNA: TGTGCCTGGAGTGTAACGGTAAGGAACACTGAAGCTTTCTTT.

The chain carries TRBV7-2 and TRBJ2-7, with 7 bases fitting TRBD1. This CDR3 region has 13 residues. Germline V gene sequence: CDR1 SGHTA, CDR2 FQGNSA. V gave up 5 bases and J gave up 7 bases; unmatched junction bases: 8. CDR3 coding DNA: TGTGCCAGCAGCCAATACAGGGGCGGGGAGCAGTACGTC. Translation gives CASSQYRGGEQYV.

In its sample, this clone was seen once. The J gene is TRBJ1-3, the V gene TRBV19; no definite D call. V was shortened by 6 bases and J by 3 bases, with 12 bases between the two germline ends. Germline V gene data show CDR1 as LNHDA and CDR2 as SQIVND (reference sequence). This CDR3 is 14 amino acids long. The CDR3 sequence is CASSQQRIGNTIYF. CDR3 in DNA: TGTGCCAGTAGCCAGCAGCGGATTGGAAACACCATATATTTT.

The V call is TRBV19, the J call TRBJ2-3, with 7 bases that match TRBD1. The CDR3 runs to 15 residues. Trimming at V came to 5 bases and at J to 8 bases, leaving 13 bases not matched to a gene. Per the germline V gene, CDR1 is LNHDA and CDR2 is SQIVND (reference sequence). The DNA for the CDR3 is TGTGCCAGTAGTTCCAGCTTGACAGGGTTGGGTACGCAGTATTTT. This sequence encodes CASSSSLTGLGTQYF.

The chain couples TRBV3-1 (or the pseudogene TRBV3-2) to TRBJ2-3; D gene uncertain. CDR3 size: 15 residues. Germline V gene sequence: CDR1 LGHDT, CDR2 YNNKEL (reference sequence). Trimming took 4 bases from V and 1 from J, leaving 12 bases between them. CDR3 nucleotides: TGTGCCAGCAGCCTAAATCCCCCGGGCACAGATACGCAGTATTTT. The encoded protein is CASSLNPPGTDTQYF.

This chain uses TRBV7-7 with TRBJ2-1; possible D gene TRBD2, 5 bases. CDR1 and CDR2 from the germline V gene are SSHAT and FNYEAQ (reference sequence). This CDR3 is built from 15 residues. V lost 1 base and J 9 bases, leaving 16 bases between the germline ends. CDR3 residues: CASSLEGAASTEQFF. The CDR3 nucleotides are TGTGCCAGCAGCTTAGAGGGAGCGGCTAGCACTGAGCAGTTCTTC.

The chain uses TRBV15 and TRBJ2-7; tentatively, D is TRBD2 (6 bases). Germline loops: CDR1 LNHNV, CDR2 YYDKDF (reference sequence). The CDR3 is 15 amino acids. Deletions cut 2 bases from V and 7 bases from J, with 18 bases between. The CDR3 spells CATSRTGVEVGEQYF. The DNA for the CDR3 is TGTGCCACCAGCAGAACGGGGGTCGAGGTGGGGGAGCAGTACTTC. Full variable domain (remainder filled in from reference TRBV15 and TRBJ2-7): DAMVIQNPRYQVTQFGKPVTLSCSQTLNHNVMYWYQQKSSQAPKLLFHYYDKDFNNEADTPDNFQSRRPNTSFCFLDIRSPGLGDTAMYLCATSRTGVEVGEQYFGPGTRLTVT.

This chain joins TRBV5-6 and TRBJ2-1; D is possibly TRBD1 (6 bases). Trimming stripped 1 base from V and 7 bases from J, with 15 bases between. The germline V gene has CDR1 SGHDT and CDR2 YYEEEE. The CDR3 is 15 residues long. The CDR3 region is CASSLFGTYWNEQFF. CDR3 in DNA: TGTGCCAGCAGCTTGTTTGGGACATACTGGAATGAGCAGTTCTTC. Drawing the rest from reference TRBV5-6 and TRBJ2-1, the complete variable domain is DAGVTQSPTHLIKTRGQQVTLRCSPKSGHDTVSWYQQALGQGPQFIFQYYEEEERQRGNFPDRFSGHQFPNYSSELNVNALLLGDSALYLCASSLFGTYWNEQFFGPGTRLTVL.

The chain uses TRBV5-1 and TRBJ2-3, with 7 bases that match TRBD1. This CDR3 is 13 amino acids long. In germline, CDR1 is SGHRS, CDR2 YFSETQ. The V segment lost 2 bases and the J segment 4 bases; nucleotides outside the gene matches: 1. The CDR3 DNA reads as TGCGCCAGCAGCTTCACAGGGGCAGATACGCAGTATTTT. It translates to CASSFTGADTQYF.

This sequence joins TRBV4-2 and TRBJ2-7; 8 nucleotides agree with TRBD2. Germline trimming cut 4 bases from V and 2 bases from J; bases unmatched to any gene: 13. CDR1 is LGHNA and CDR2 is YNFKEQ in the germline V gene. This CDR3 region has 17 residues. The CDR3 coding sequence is TGTGCCAGCAGCCGATATGGACTAGCCGATCTGACCTACGAGCAGTACTTC. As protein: CASSRYGLADLTYEQYF.

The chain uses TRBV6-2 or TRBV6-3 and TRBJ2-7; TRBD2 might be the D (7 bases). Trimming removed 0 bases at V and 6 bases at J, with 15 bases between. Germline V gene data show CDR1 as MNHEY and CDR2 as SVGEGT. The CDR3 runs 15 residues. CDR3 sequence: CASSYSAWGGGEQYV. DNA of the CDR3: TGTGCCAGCAGTTACTCGGCATGGGGGGGCGGCGAGCAGTACGTC.

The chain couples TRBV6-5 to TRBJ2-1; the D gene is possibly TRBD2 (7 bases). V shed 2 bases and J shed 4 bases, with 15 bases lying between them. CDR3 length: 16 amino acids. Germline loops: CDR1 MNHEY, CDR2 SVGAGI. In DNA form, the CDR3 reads TGTGCCAGCAGTTACGGGGGGGGCGCCCCGTACAATGAGCAGTTCTTC. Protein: CASSYGGGAPYNEQFF.

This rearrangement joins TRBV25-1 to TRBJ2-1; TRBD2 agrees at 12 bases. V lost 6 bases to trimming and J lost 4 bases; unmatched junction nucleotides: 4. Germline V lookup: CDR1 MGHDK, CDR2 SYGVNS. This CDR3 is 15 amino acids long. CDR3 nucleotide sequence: TGTGCCAGCAGACTAGCGGGGGGTATTTACAATGAGCAGTTCTTC. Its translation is CASRLAGGIYNEQFF.

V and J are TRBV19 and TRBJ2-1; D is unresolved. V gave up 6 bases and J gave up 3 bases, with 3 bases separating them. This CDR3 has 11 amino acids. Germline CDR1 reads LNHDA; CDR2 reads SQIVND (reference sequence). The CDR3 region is CASSFYNEQFF. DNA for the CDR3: TGTGCCAGTAGCTTCTACAATGAGCAGTTCTTC.

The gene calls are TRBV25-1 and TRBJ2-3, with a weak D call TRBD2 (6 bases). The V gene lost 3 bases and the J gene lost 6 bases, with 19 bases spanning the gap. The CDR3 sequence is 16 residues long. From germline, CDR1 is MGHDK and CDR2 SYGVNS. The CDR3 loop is CASSDPGSSVGDTQYF. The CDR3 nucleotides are TGTGCCAGCAGTGACCCCGGGTCTAGCGTAGGGGATACGCAGTATTTT.

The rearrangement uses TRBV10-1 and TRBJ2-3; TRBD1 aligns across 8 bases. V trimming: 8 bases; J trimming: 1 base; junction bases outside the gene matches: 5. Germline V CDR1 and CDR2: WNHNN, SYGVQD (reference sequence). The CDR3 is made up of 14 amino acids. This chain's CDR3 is CASGDRTGTDTQYF. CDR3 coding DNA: TGCGCCAGCGGGGACAGGACGGGCACAGATACGCAGTATTTT.

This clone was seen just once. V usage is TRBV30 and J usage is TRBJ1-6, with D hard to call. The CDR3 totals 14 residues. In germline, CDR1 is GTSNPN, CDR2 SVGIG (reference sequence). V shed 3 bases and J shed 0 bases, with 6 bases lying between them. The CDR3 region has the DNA TGTGCCTGGAGAGGAGTCTCCTATAATTCACCCCTCCACTTT. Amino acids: CAWRGVSYNSPLHF.

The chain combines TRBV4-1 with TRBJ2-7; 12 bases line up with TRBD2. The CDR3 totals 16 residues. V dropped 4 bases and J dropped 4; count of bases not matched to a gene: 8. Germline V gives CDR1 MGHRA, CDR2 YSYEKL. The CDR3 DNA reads TGCGCCAGCAGCCGGGTACTAGCGGGGGGAACATACGAGCAGTACTTC. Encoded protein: CASSRVLAGGTYEQYF.

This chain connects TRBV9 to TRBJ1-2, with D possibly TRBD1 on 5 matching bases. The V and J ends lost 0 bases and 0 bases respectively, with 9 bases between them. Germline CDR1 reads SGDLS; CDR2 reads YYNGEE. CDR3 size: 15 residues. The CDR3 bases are TGTGCCAGCAGCGTAGGACAGCCACCTAACTATGGCTACACCTTC. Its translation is CASSVGQPPNYGYTF.

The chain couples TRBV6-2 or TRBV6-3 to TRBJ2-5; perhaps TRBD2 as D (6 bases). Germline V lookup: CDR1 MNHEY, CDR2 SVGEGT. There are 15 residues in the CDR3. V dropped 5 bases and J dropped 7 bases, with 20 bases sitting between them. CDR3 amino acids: CASSGWDWRPGTQYF. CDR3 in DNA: TGTGCCAGCAGTGGATGGGACTGGCGACCTGGGACCCAGTACTTC.

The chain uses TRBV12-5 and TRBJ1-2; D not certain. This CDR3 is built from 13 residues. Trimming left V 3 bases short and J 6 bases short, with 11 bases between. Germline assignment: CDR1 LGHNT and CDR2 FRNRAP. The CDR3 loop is CASGFQYPDGYTF. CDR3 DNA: TGTGCTAGTGGTTTCCAGTACCCCGATGGCTACACCTTC.

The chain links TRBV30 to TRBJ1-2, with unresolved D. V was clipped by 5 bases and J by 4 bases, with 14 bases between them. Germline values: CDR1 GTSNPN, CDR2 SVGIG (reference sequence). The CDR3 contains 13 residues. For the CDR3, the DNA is TGTGCCTGGTTTCACGACGGGTTCTATGGCTACACCTTC. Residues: CAWFHDGFYGYTF.

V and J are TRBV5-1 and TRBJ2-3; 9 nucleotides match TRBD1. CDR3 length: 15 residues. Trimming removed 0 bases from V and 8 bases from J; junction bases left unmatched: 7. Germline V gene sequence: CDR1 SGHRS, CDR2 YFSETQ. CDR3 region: CASSLAGTGMSTQYF. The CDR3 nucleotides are TGCGCCAGCAGCTTGGCCGGGACAGGGATGTCTACGCAGTATTTT.

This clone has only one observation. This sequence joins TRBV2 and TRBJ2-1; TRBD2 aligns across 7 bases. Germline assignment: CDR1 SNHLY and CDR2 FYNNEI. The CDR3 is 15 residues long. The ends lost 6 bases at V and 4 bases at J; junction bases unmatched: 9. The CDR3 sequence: CASRPGREGYNEQFF. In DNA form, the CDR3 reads TGTGCCAGCAGGCCAGGGAGGGAGGGTTACAATGAGCAGTTCTTC.

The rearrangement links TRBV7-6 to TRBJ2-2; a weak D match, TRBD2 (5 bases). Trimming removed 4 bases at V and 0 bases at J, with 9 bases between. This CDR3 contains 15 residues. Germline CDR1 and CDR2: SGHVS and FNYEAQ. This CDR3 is CASSSGLTNTGELFF. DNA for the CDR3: TGTGCCAGCAGCTCGGGGTTAACGAACACCGGGGAGCTGTTTTTT.

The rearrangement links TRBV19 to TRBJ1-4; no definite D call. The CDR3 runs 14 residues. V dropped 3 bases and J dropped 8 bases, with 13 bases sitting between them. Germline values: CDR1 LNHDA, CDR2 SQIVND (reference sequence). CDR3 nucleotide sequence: TGTGCCAGTAGTATTTCGACTGTAGGCGAAAAACTGTTTTTT. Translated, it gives CASSISTVGEKLFF.